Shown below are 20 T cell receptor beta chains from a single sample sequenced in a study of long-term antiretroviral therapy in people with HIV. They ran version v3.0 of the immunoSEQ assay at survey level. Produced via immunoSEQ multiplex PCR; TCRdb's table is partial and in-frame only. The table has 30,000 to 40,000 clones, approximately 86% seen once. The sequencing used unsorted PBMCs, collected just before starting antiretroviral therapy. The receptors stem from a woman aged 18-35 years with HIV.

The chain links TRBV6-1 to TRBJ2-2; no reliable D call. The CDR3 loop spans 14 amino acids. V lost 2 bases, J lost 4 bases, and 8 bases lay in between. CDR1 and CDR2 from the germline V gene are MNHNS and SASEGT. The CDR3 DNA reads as TGTGCCAGCAGTGAATATGACTTCACCGGGGAGCTGTTTTTT. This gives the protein CASSEYDFTGELFF.

CDR3 protein: CASTLGISSYNEQFF. CDR3 coding DNA: TGTGCCAGCACCCTTGGAATAAGCTCCTACAATGAGCAGTTCTTC. V usage is TRBV21-1 and J usage is TRBJ2-1. TRBV21-1 is a pseudogene. This CDR3 contains 15 residues.

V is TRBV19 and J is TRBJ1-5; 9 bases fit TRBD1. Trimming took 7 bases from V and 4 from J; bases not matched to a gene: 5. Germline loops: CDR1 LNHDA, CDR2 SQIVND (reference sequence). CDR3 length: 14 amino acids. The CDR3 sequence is CASTPTGGNQPQHF. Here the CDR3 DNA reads TGTGCCAGTACCCCGACAGGGGGGAATCAGCCCCAGCATTTT.

The CDR3: CASSLRGEKLFF. CDR3 DNA: TGTGCCAGCAGCTTACGGGGGGAAAAACTGTTTTTT. V usage is TRBV7-8 and J usage is TRBJ1-4; tentatively, D is TRBD1 (5 bases). Trimming removed 2 bases from V and 8 bases from J, with 6 bases in between. The germline CDR1 and CDR2 sequences are SGHVS and FQNEAQ. There are 12 residues in the CDR3.

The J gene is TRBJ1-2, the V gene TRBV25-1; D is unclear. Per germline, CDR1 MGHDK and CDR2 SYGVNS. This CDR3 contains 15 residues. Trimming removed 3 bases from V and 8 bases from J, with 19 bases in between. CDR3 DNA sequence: TGTGCCAGCAGTGAGGGATTTGGGAGCTACTGGGGCTACACCTTC. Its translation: CASSEGFGSYWGYTF.

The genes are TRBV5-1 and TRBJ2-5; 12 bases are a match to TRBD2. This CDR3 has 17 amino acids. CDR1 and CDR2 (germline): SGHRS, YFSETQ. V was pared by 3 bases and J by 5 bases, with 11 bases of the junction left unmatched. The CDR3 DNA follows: TGCGCCAGCAGCTCGGGACTAGCGGGTTTCTTGGAGGAGACCCAGTACTTC. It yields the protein CASSSGLAGFLEETQYF. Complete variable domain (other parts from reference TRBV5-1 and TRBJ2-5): KAGVTQTPRYLIKTRGQQVTLSCSPISGHRSVSWYQQTPGQGLQFLFEYFSETQRNKGNFPGRFSGRQFSNSRSEMNVSTLELGDSALYLCASSSGLAGFLEETQYFGPGTRLLVL.

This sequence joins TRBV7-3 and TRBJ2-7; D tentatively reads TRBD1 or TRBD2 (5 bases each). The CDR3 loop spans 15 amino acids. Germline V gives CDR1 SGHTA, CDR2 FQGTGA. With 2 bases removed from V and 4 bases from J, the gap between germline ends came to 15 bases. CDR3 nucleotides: TGTGCCAGCAGCTTACTTGGGTCGGGGCAGTACGAGCAGTACTTC. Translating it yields CASSLLGSGQYEQYF.

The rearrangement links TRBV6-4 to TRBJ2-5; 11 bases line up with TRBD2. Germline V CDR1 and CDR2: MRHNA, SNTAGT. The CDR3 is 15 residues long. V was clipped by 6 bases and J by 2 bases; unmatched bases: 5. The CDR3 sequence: CASSPIAGGQETQYF. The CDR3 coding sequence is TGTGCCAGCAGCCCAATAGCGGGAGGGCAAGAGACCCAGTACTTC.

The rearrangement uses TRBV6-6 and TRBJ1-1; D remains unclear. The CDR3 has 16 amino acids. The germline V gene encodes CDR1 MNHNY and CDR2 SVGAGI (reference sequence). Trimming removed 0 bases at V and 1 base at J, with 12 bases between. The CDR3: CASSYSTRQANTEAFF. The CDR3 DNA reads TGTGCCAGCAGTTACTCGACTCGTCAGGCGAACACTGAAGCTTTCTTT.

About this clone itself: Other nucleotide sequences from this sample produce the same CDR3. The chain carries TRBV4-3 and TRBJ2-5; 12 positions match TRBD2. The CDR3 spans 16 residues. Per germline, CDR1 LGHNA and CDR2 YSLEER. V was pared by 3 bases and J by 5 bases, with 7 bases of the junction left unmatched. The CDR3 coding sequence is TGCGCCAGCAGCCAGCAGGGACTAGCGGGTCGGGAGACCCAGTACTTC. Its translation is CASSQQGLAGRETQYF.

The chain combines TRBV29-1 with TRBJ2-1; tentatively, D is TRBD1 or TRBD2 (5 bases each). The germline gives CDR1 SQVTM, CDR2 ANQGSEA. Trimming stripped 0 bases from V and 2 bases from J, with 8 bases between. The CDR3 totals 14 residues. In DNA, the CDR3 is TGCAGCGTTGAAGACCGGGACCCCTACAATGAGCAGTTCTTC. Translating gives CSVEDRDPYNEQFF.

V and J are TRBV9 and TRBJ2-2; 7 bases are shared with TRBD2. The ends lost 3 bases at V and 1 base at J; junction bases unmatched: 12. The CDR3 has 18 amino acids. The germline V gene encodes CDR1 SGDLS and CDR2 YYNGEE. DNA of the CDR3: TGTGCCAGCAGCGAAGGGGCGGGGAGGGCGTTGAACACCGGGGAGCTGTTTTTT. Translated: CASSEGAGRALNTGELFF.

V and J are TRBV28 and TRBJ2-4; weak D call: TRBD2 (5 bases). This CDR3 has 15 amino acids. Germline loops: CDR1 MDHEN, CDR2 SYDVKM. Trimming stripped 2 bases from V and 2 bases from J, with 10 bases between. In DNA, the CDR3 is TGTGCCAGCAGTTTAATCGGGGAACCCAAAAACATTCAGTACTTC. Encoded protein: CASSLIGEPKNIQYF.

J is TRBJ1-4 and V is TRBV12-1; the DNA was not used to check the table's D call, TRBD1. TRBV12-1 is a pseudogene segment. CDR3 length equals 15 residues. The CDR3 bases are TGTGCCAGCAGCTTTGGGACAGCAACTAATGAAAAACTGTTTTTT. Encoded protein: CASSFGTATNEKLFF.

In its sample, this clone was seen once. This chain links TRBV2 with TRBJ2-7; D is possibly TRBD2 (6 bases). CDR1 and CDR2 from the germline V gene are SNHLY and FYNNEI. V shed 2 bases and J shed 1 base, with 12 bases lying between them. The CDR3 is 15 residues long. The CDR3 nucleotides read TGTGCCAGCAGTGAAATTATACTAGCATCCTACGAGCAGTACTTC. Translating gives CASSEIILASYEQYF.

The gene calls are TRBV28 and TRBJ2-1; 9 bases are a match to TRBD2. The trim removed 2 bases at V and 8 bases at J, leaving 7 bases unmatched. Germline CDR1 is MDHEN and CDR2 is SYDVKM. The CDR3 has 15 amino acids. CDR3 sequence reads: CASSLSASGIDEQFF. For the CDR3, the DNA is TGTGCCAGCAGTTTAAGTGCTAGCGGGATAGATGAGCAGTTCTTC.

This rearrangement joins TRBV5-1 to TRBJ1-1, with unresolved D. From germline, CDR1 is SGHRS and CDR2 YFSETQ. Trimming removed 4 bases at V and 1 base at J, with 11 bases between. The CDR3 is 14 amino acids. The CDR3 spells CASSPLRANTEAFF. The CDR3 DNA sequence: TGCGCCAGCAGCCCCCTGAGGGCGAACACTGAAGCTTTCTTT.

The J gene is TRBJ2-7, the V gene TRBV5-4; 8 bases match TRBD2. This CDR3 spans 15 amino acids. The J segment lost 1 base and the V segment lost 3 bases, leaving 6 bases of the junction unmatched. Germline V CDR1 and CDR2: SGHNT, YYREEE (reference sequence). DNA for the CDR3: TGTGCCAGCAGCTCAGCTAGCGGGCTATCCTACGAGCAGTACTTC. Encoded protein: CASSSASGLSYEQYF.

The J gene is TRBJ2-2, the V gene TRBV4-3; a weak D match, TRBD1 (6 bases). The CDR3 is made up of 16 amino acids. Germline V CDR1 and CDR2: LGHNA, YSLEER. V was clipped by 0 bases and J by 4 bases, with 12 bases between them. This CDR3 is CASSQDLPGATGELFF. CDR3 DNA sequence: TGCGCCAGCAGCCAAGATCTTCCAGGGGCCACCGGGGAGCTGTTTTTT.

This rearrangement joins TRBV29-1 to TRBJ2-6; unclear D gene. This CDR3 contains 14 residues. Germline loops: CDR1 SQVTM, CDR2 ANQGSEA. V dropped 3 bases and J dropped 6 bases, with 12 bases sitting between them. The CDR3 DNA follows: TGCAGCGTTGATTTTGGGCTAGAGGCCAACGTCCTGACTTTC. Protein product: CSVDFGLEANVLTF.